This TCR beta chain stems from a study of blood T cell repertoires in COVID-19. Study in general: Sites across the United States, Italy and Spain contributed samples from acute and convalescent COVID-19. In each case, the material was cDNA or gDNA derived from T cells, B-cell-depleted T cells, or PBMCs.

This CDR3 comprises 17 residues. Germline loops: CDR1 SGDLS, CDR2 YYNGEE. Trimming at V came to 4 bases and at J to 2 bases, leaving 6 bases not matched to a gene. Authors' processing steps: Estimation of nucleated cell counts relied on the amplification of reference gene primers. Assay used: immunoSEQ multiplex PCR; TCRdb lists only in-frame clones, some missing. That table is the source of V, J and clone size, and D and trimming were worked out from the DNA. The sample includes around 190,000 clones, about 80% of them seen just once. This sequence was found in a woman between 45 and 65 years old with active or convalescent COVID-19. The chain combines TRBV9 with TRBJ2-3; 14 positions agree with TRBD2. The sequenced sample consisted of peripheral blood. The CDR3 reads CASSPGLAGGNTDTQYF. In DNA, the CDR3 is TGTGCCAGCAGCCCCGGACTAGCGGGGGGTAACACAGATACGCAGTATTTT.